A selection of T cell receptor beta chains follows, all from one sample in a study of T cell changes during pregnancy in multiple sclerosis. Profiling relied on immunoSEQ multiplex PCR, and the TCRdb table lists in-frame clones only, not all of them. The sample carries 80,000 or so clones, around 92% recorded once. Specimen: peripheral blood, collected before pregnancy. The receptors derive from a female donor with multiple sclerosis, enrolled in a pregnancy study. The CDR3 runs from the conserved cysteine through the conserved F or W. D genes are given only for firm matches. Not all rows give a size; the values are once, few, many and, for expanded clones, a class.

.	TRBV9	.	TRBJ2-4	TGTGCCAGCAGCCCGTTCGAGGGTTCGCGCAACATTCAGTACTTC	CASSPFEGSRNIQYF
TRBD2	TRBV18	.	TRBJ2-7	TGTGCCAGCTCACCCAAGTACGGGGGGATCTACGAGCAGTACTTC	CASSPKYGGIYEQYF
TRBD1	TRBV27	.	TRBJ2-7	TGTGCCAGCAGTTCCTCGACAGGGGGCGGCTACGAGCAGTACTTC	CASSSSTGGGYEQYF
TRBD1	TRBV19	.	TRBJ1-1	TGTGCCAGTAGGGACAGGACGAACACTGAAGCTTTCTTT	CASRDRTNTEAFF
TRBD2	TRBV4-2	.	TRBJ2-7	TGTGCCAGCAGCTCAAGCTCGTCTAGCGGGGGAGAATACGAGCAGTACTTC	CASSSSSSSGGEYEQYF
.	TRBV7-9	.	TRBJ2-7	TGTGCCAGCAGCTTAGTCCGTGTCGGGGACGAGCAGTACTTC	CASSLVRVGDEQYF
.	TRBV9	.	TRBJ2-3	TGTGCCAGCAGCGTATACGCGGGGCTCACAGATACGCAGTATTTT	CASSVYAGLTDTQYF
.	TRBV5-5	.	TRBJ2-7	TGTGCCAGCAGCGGGGGGGGGCTTACCAGGTACGAGCAGTACTTC	CASSGGGLTRYEQYF
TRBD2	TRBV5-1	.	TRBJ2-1	TGCGCCAGCAGAATGGGACTAGCGGGAGCTCCCTCCTACAATGAGCAGTTCTTC	CASRMGLAGAPSYNEQFF
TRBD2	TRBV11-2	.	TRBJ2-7	TGTGCCAGCAGACTAGCGGGAGTAAGGGAGCAGTACTTC	CASRLAGVREQYF
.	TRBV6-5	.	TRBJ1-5	TGTGCCAGCAGTCCAGAACAGGGCCCCCGGCAGCCCCAGCATTTT	CASSPEQGPRQPQHF
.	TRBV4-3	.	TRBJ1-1	TGCGCCAGCAGCCAAGATTACAGGGCGAACACTGAAGCTTTCTTT	CASSQDYRANTEAFF
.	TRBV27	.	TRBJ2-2	TGTGCCAGCAGTTTATACACCTCTAACACCGGGGAGCTGTTTTTT	CASSLYTSNTGELFF
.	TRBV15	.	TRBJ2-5	TGTGCCACCACCAGAGGAGGGGGTCGATTGGAGACCCAGTACTTC	CATTRGGGRLETQYF
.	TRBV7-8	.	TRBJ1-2	TGTGCCAGCAGCCCCCAGGGCACTCAGAAGGGTGGCTACACCTTC	CASSPQGTQKGGYTF
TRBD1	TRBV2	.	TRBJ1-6	TGTGCCAGCACGGGACAGGGGAGCTATTCACCCCTCCACTTT	CASTGQGSYSPLHF
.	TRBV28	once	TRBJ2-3	TGTGCCAGCAGTTCGACAGCTTTAAATACGCAGTATTTT	CASSSTALNTQYF
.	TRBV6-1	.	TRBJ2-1	TGTGCCAGCAGCCACCGGGAGTTCGGCTACAATGAGCAGTTCTTC	CASSHREFGYNEQFF
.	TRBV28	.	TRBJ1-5	TGTGCCAGCACCCTCCCCGGTAAGCCCCAGCATTTT	CASTLPGKPQHF
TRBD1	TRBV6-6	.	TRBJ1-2	TGTGCCAGCAGACCGGGACAGGGGAACTATGGCTACACCTTC	CASRPGQGNYGYTF
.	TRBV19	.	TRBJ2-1	TGTGCCAGTAGTATCGGGGCGGGATCCTACAATGAGCAGTTCTTC	CASSIGAGSYNEQFF
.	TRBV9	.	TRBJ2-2	TGTGCCAGCAGCGTAGGGCACACCGGGGAGCTGTTTTTT	CASSVGHTGELFF
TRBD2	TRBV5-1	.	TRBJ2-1	TGCGCCAGCAGCTTGTTTCCGGGACTAGCGGGAGAAGAGCAGTTCTTC	CASSLFPGLAGEEQFF
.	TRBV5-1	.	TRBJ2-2	TGCGCCAGCAGCTTGTTCGGGACTTACACCGGGGAGCTGTTTTTT	CASSLFGTYTGELFF
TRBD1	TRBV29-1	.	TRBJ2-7	TGCAGCGTTGAACCTAAGGGGGCCCACGAGCAGTACTTC	CSVEPKGAHEQYF
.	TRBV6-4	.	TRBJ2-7	TGTGCCAGCAGTGAATCTTGTCCAGTGACAGGAGCCTACGAGCAGTACTTC	CASSESCPVTGAYEQYF
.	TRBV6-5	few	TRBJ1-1	TGTGCCAGCAGTACGACCAGGGTAGGGGTTACTGAAGCTTTCTTT	CASSTTRVGVTEAFF
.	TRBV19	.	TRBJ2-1	TGTGCCAGTAGTCCCGACAGTTACAATGAGCAGTTCTTC	CASSPDSYNEQFF
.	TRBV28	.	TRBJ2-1	TGTGCCAGCAGCTCTGACAGCAGCTCCTACAATGAGCAGTTCTTC	CASSSDSSSYNEQFF
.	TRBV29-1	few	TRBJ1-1	TGCAGCGTTGAAAGCAGGGTTGCGAACACTGAAGCTTTCTTT	CSVESRVANTEAFF
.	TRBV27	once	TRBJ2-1	TGTGCCAGCGGATTACAAAGCTCCAGGAAGAATGAGCAGTTCTTC	CASGLQSSRKNEQFF
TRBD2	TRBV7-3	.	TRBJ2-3	TGTGCCAGCAGCCCTAGCGGGAGGATAGGGAACTTACGAGATACGCAGTATTTT	CASSPSGRIGNLRDTQYF
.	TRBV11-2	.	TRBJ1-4	TGTGCCAGCAGCTTAGTGGGAGGTTCAACTAATGAAAAACTGTTTTTT	CASSLVGGSTNEKLFF
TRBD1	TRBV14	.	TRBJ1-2	TGTGCCAGCAGCCCGGACAGGGTCGGCTATGGCTACACCTTC	CASSPDRVGYGYTF
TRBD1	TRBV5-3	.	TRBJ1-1	TGTGCCAGAAGCACACCACAGGGGCTGAACACTGAAGCTTTCTTT	CARSTPQGLNTEAFF
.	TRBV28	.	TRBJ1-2	TGTGCCAGCAGTTTAGCGGCAGGGAAAGGCTACACCTTC	CASSLAAGKGYTF
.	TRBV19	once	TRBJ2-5	TGTGCCAGTAGTATAGAGGGGCGGGGAGAAGAGACCCAGTACTTC	CASSIEGRGEETQYF
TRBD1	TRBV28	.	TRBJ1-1	TGTGCCAGCAGTACTGGACAGGGTGAAGCTTTCTTT	CASSTGQGEAFF
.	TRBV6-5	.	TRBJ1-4	TGTGCCAGCAGCCGGACAGTGAATGAAAAACTGTTTTTT	CASSRTVNEKLFF
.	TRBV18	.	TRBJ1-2	TGTGCCAGCTCACCCGGAAGAGGGGGAGGCTACACCTTC	CASSPGRGGGYTF
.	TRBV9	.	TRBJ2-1	TGTGCCAGCAGCGTAGCCCTCGGGAATGAGCAGTTCTTC	CASSVALGNEQFF
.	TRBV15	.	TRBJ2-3	TGTGCCACCAGCAGAGTATTCGCAGATACGCAGTATTTT	CATSRVFADTQYF
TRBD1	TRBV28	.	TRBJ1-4	TGTGCCAGCAGCCCCCCCAGGGGGCTCCCCCCTAATGAAAAACTGTTTTTT	CASSPPRGLPPNEKLFF
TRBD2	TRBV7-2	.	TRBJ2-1	TGTGCCAGCAGCTTACTAGGGACTAGCGGCAGAGAGCAGTTCTTC	CASSLLGTSGREQFF
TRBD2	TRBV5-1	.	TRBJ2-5	TGCGCCAGCAGCTTGGTCCCTAGCGGGGGACAAGAGACCCAGTACTTC	CASSLVPSGGQETQYF
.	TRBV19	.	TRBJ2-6	TGTGCCAGTAACCCAGGCTCTGGGGCCAACGTCCTGACTTTC	CASNPGSGANVLTF
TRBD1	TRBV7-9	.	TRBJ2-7	TGTGCCAGCAGCTTATCGGGACAGACCTACGAGCAGTACTTC	CASSLSGQTYEQYF
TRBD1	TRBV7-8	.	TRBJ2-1	TGTGCCAGCAGCCGGGACAGGAGCTCCTACAATGAGCAGTTCTTC	CASSRDRSSYNEQFF
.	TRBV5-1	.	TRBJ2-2	TGCGCCAGCAGCTTGGTACGCGGGCGGACCGGGGAGCTGTTTTTT	CASSLVRGRTGELFF
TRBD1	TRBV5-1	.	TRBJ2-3	TGCGCCAGCAGCTTGGTTCAGGGGGCTATGGGCACAGATACGCAGTATTTT	CASSLVQGAMGTDTQYF
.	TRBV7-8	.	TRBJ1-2	TGTGCCAGCAGCTTAGCGCAGGGACTTCACCTTAACGGCTACACCTTC	CASSLAQGLHLNGYTF
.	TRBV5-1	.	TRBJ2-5	TGCGCCAGCAGCTACCGGGAGACACTAGAGACCCAGTACTTC	CASSYRETLETQYF
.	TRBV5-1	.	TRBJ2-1	TGCGCCAGCAGCTTGGGCGGGCCCGAGCAGTTCTTC	CASSLGGPEQFF
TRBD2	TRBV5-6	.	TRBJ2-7	TGTGCCAGCAGCGTCACCAGGGGGACTAGCGGTATCTACGAGCAGTACTTC	CASSVTRGTSGIYEQYF
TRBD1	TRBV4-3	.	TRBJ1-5	TGCGCCAGCAGCCAAGGCAACACAGGGGGGAAGCATTTT	CASSQGNTGGKHF
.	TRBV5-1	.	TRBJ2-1	TGCGCCAGCAGCCCCACACAGGGCACCTACAATGAGCAGTTCTTC	CASSPTQGTYNEQFF
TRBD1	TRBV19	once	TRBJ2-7	TGTGCCAGTAGTCGTACAGGGGATGGGAACTACGAGCAGTACTTC	CASSRTGDGNYEQYF